This note documents a single T cell receptor (beta chain) sequence. The CDR3 spans 13 residues. Germline-derived CDR1 and CDR2 are SGDLS and YYNGEE. These data belong to a study of OX40 agonist ivuxolimab in advanced cancers. In the study overall: In this cohort, patients received ivuxolimab, an agonistic anti-OX40 (CD134) antibody.

Profiled with immunoSEQ multiplex PCR; TCRdb holds only in-frame clones, not every one. The sample records approximately 52,000 clones, over 80% being singletons. The chain joins TRBV9 to TRBJ2-5, with D maybe TRBD2 (6 bases). TRBJ2-7 explains the end of the DNA better; the J call may be wrong. The source is an adult with an advanced solid tumor such as melanoma, head and neck, liver or kidney cancer. Sample: CD4+ or CD8+ T cells sorted from blood, taken in a trial of the OX40 agonist ivuxolimab. The DNA of the CDR3 is TGTGCCAGCAGCCGCCTAGGAGGGACCGAGCAGTACTTC. Translating it yields CASSRLGGTEQYF.